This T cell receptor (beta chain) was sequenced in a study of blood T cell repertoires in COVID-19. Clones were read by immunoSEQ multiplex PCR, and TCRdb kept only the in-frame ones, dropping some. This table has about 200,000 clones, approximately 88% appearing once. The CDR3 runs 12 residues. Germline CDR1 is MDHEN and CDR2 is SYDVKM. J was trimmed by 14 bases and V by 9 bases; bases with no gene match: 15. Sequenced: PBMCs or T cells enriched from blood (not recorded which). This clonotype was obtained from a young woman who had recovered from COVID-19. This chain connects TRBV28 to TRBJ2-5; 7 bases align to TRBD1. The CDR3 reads CASSDYGTAFYF. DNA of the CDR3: TGTGCCAGTTCCGACTATGGGACAGCATTTTACTTC.